This T cell receptor (beta chain) emerged from a study of cytomegalovirus exposure and HLA in healthy donors. About the research overall: Falling in the Caucasian-associated ancestry cluster were roughly 86% of a few hundred genotyped donors. Study observations and caveats: Accurate prediction of most subjects' HLA-A and HLA-B alleles from TCR beta sequences was reported.

The PCR used 60 Vbeta and 13 Jbeta primers. Libraries were prepared by immunoSEQ multiplex PCR; TCRdb keeps only in-frame clonotypes and omits some of them. This table has about 97,000 clones, roughly two thirds appearing once. In its sample, this clone was seen a few times. Its antigen is not identified. V trimming: 6 bases; J trimming: 1 base; junction bases outside the gene matches: 11. The CDR3 is 16 amino acids. CDR1 is MDHEN and CDR2 is SYDVKM in the germline V gene. V usage is TRBV28 and J usage is TRBJ2-7; 8 bases agree with TRBD1. Sequences were obtained from PBMCs. The clonotype was recovered from a man in his forties or fifties in good health and CMV-seronegative. The CDR3 sequence is CASSPWGRGHSYEQYF. CDR3 DNA sequence: TGTGCCAGCAGCCCATGGGGCAGGGGGCATTCCTACGAGCAGTACTTC.